Below, 23 T cell receptor beta chains from the same sample are listed, as sequenced in a study of metastatic and nonmetastatic thyroid tumors. All patients were treatment-naive before thyroid surgery. With MiXCR, TCRdb reprocessed the PCR reads. The sample shows about 20,000 clones, roughly a third of them seen only once. The sequenced sample was blood. Receptors originate from a female donor with papillary thyroid cancer or a benign thyroid nodule (not recorded which). Some clones in this sample may be carry-over from other donors' samples.

By frequency in the sample, this clone is medium-sized. The chain carries TRBV6-5 and TRBJ2-3, with TRBD1 matching over 8 bases. V shed 0 bases and J 2 bases; nucleotides not matched to a gene: 4. Germline lookup yields CDR1 MNHEY and CDR2 SVGAGI. CDR3 length equals 16 residues. The CDR3 nucleotides are TGTGCCAGCAGTTACTCGGGACAGGTAAACACAGATACGCAGTATTTT. This gives the protein CASSYSGQVNTDTQYF.

This clone was seen at least ten times. This chain uses TRBV7-2 with TRBJ2-5; D may match TRBD1 or TRBD2 (6 bases each). Trimming left V 1 base short and J 5 bases short, with 17 bases between. The CDR3 is made up of 16 amino acids. Germline CDR1 is SGHTA and CDR2 is FQGNSA. The CDR3 protein is CASSLEGRGRGETQYF. The DNA of the CDR3 is TGTGCCAGCAGCTTAGAAGGCAGGGGTCGGGGGGAGACCCAGTACTTC.

This clone is judged medium-sized. V usage is TRBV13 and J usage is TRBJ1-5; D gene unclear. Germline values: CDR1 PRHDT, CDR2 FYEKMQ (reference sequence). The V end was cut by 3 bases, the J end by 9 bases, with 9 bases between. CDR3 size: 12 residues. CDR3 nucleotides: TGTGCCAGCAGCTTTTACCGGGGGCCCCAGCATTTT. Translating gives CASSFYRGPQHF.

This clone has ten or more counts. This CDR3 is also generated by other DNA sequences in the sample. The CDR3 bases are TGCAGTGCTAGTTCCGTGGGAGGGCCGGGTGAGCAGTTCTTC. Encoded protein: CSASSVGGPGEQFF. J is TRBJ2-1 and V is TRBV20-1, with TRBD2 matching over 7 bases. V trimming: 3 bases; J trimming: 9 bases; junction bases outside the gene matches: 11. This CDR3 has 14 residues. Looked up from germline, CDR1 is DFQATT and CDR2 is SNEGSKA (reference sequence).

In its sample, this clone is medium-sized. The V gene is TRBV4-2, the J gene TRBJ1-5, with D tentatively TRBD1 (6 bases). Trimming left V 0 bases short and J 4 bases short, with 13 bases between. The CDR3 consists of 16 residues. Germline CDR1 LGHNA, CDR2 YNFKEQ. CDR3 coding DNA: TGTGCCAGCAGCCAAGACCGGGGGAGGGGGAATCAGCCCCAGCATTTT. The encoded protein is CASSQDRGRGNQPQHF.

The gene calls are TRBV20-1 and TRBJ2-7, with D possibly called TRBD1 or TRBD2 (5 bases each). From germline, CDR1 is DFQATT and CDR2 SNEGSKA (reference sequence). The V gene lost 7 bases and the J gene lost 7 bases, with 14 bases spanning the gap. The CDR3 has 11 amino acids. CDR3 DNA sequence: TGCAGTGGGGGACGATCTGGAGAGCAGTACTTC. Translation: CSGGRSGEQYF.

Many counts were recorded for this clone. This sequence joins TRBV10-3 and TRBJ2-1, with D maybe TRBD1 (8 bases). The germline V gene encodes CDR1 ENHRY and CDR2 SYGVKD. The CDR3 sequence is 13 residues long. V was shortened by 8 bases and J by 7 bases, with 15 bases between the two germline ends. The DNA of the CDR3 is TGTGCCATCCGGACAGGGAGGGAGAATGAGCAGTTCTTC. This translates into CAIRTGRENEQFF.

In this sample, this clone is medium-sized. J is TRBJ2-3 and V is TRBV18, with 7 bases aligning to TRBD1. The CDR3 length is 14 residues. J gave up 4 bases and V 8 bases, and 9 bases lay outside the gene matches. Germline CDR1 is KGHSH and CDR2 is LQKENI. The CDR3 loop is CASTIQGTPDTQYF. The CDR3 nucleotides are TGTGCCAGCACTATACAGGGGACGCCAGATACGCAGTATTTT.

This clone was counted a few times. The rearrangement uses TRBV7-2 and TRBJ2-7; TRBD2 aligns across 10 bases. The CDR3 is 14 residues long. From germline, CDR1 is SGHTA and CDR2 FQGNSA. Trimming took 6 bases from V and 2 from J; bases not matched to a gene: 4. CDR3 residues: CASRGSGGAYEQYF. The CDR3 DNA follows: TGTGCCAGCAGGGGAAGCGGGGGGGCCTACGAGCAGTACTTC.

In its sample, this clone was seen many times. The V call is TRBV2, the J call TRBJ2-2; 7 positions match TRBD2. CDR1 and CDR2 (germline): SNHLY, FYNNEI. The CDR3 runs to 14 residues. Trimming cost V 5 bases and J 2 bases; bases outside gene matches: 2. Here the CDR3 reads CASSRDYNTGELFF. The CDR3 bases are TGTGCCAGCAGTCGGGACTACAACACCGGGGAGCTGTTTTTT.

V and J are TRBV20-1 and TRBJ2-2, with D hard to call. V was clipped by 6 bases and J by 7 bases, with 9 bases between them. Germline loops: CDR1 DFQATT, CDR2 SNEGSKA (reference sequence). There are 11 residues in the CDR3. The CDR3 region is CSAKGNGELFF. In nucleotides, the CDR3 is TGCAGTGCAAAGGGTAACGGGGAGCTGTTTTTT.

By proportion, this clone is medium-sized. The chain joins TRBV11-1 to TRBJ2-1, with D uncertain. Between the trimmed V and J ends, which lost 1 base and 5 bases, there was a span of 9 bases. This CDR3 has 14 amino acids. CDR1 is SGHAT and CDR2 is FQDESV in the germline V gene (reference sequence). As DNA, the CDR3 is TGTGCCAGCAGCTTAGTTGGAGCGAACAATGAGCAGTTCTTC. Translation: CASSLVGANNEQFF.

The chain is built from TRBV6-1 and TRBJ2-5, with D perhaps matching TRBD1 (7 bases). V lost 6 bases, J lost 8 bases, and 25 bases lay in between. The CDR3 has 16 residues. CDR1 MNHNS and CDR2 SASEGT come from the germline V gene. The CDR3 nucleotides are TGTGCCAGCAGACCGGGGACTGGGACAGCCTTTGGAACCCAGTACTTC. Translated, it gives CASRPGTGTAFGTQYF.

This clone is labeled as medium-sized. This chain joins TRBV24-1 and TRBJ2-2, with a weak D call TRBD2 (7 bases). CDR3 length: 15 residues. The V end lost 7 bases, the J end lost 4 bases, and 15 bases lay between the germline ends. Germline V gives CDR1 KGHDR, CDR2 SFDVKD. The CDR3 bases are TGTGCCACCAGCGGGGGGCGGAGTCCCACCGGGGAGCTGTTTTTT. As protein: CATSGGRSPTGELFF.

This clone has just a few counts. One end of the junction varies from germline; a read error may be responsible. The V call is TRBV28, the J call TRBJ1-2; a possible D gene is TRBD1 (5 bases). CDR1 and CDR2 (germline): MDHEN, SYDVKM. This CDR3 is 14 amino acids long. CDR3 nucleotides: TGTGTCAGCAGCAGCGGGGCCAGGGTGGACGGCTACACCTTC. Translated: CVSSSGARVDGYTF.

The chain combines TRBV20-1 with TRBJ2-1, with unresolved D. Germline V gene data show CDR1 as DFQATT and CDR2 as SNEGSKA (reference sequence). There are 13 residues in the CDR3. Deletions cut 4 bases from V and 12 bases from J, with 19 bases between. DNA of the CDR3: TGCAGTGCTACTGGACCTAGTGGAATGCGGCAGTTCTTC. Amino acids: CSATGPSGMRQFF.

The chain links TRBV29-1 to TRBJ2-5; 10 bases line up with TRBD1. V gave up 4 bases and J gave up 6 bases; unmatched junction bases: 8. The CDR3 sequence is 14 residues long. CDR1 and CDR2 (germline): SQVTM, ANQGSEA. The CDR3 nucleotides are TGCAGCGTTGTCCCGACAGGGGGCGGCAAGACCCAGTACTTC. Protein product: CSVVPTGGGKTQYF.

This clone appeared many times. The CDR3 region is CASSELGHLQETQYF. CDR3 in DNA: TGTGCCAGCAGTGAACTGGGACACCTCCAAGAGACCCAGTACTTC. This rearrangement joins TRBV28 to TRBJ2-5, with a weak D call TRBD1 (6 bases). Germline V lookup: CDR1 MDHEN, CDR2 SYDVKM. The CDR3 totals 15 residues. Trimming removed 5 bases at V and 1 base at J, with 14 bases between.

The table lists this clone with many counts. This chain connects TRBV20-1 to TRBJ1-5; no firm D call. This CDR3 contains 14 residues. With 0 bases removed from V and 6 bases from J, the gap between germline ends came to 12 bases. Germline assignment: CDR1 DFQATT and CDR2 SNEGSKA (reference sequence). The CDR3 DNA is TGCAGTGCTAGAGATCGGAGGGTTCTTCAGCCCCAGCATTTT. Protein product: CSARDRRVLQPQHF.

This clone came up a few times. This chain joins TRBV7-9 and TRBJ1-1; D uncertain. Germline V gives CDR1 SEHNR, CDR2 FQNEAQ (reference sequence). CDR3 length: 11 residues. The V gene lost 5 bases and the J gene lost 8 bases, with 9 bases spanning the gap. CDR3 loop: CASSLYKEAFF. The DNA of the CDR3 is TGTGCCAGCAGCCTTTACAAAGAAGCTTTCTTT. Using reference TRBV7-9 and TRBJ1-1 for the parts outside the CDR3, the full variable domain is DTGVSQNPRHKITKRGQNVTFRCDPISEHNRLYWYRQTLGQGPEFLTYFQNEAQLEKSRLLSDRFSAERPKGSFSTLEIQRTEQGDSAMYLCASSLYKEAFFGQGTRLTVV.

The chain combines TRBV6-1 with TRBJ1-2; 8 nucleotides match TRBD1. The CDR3 consists of 13 residues. CDR1 and CDR2 from the germline V gene are MNHNS and SASEGT. Unmatched junction bases numbered 5, after V lost 6 bases and J lost 5 bases. The CDR3 protein is CASRGQGSYGYTF. For the CDR3, the DNA is TGTGCCAGCAGAGGACAGGGAAGTTATGGCTACACCTTC.

There are a few counts of this clone. This chain joins TRBV28 and TRBJ2-3, with TRBD1 matching over 9 bases. The CDR3 consists of 15 residues. The V segment lost 6 bases and the J segment 4 bases; nucleotides outside the gene matches: 8. CDR1 MDHEN and CDR2 SYDVKM come from the germline V gene. Here the CDR3 DNA reads TGTGCCAGCAGCACACCGGGACAGGGACCAGATACGCAGTATTTT. Its translation: CASSTPGQGPDTQYF.

This clone was recorded many times. This sequence joins TRBV5-6 and TRBJ1-5, with D perhaps TRBD1 (5 bases). Germline V lookup: CDR1 SGHDT, CDR2 YYEEEE. This CDR3 comprises 16 residues. V was trimmed by 2 bases and J by 1 base, leaving 13 bases between them. CDR3 protein: CASSLYQGSSNQPQHF. CDR3 in DNA: TGTGCCAGCAGCTTATACCAGGGTAGCAGCAATCAGCCCCAGCATTTT.